The 10 T cell receptor beta chains reported below all come from one sample, sequenced in a study of blood T cell repertoires in COVID-19. The protocol was immunoSEQ multiplex PCR, while the TCRdb copy is restricted to in-frame clones and leaves out a portion. The sample holds around 320,000 clones, roughly 86% seen once. Source material: peripheral blood. These receptors were obtained from a woman in her twenties or thirties with COVID-19, enrolled during active disease.

The chain couples TRBV4-2 to TRBJ1-2, with TRBD1 matching over 9 bases. Germline V gene lookup returns CDR1 LGHNA and CDR2 YNFKEQ. Trimming removed 1 base from V and 7 bases from J; junction bases left unmatched: 10. This CDR3 region has 16 residues. This chain's CDR3 is CASSQGEPRQGGGYTF. The CDR3, as DNA: TGTGCCAGCAGCCAAGGGGAACCTCGACAGGGGGGTGGCTACACCTTC.

The CDR3 DNA is TGCGCCAGCAGTGGGTACGGGACAGGGGCAGATACGCAGTATTTT. Encoded protein: CASSGYGTGADTQYF. V usage is TRBV10-1 and J usage is TRBJ2-3; 10 nucleotides match TRBD1. Trimming removed 4 bases from V and 4 bases from J; junction bases left unmatched: 5. This CDR3 contains 15 residues. Germline V gives CDR1 WNHNN, CDR2 SYGVQD (reference sequence).

The CDR3 sequence: CASSLAEGDSGGPPYEQYF. CDR3 nucleotides: TGCGCCAGCAGCTTGGCCGAGGGGGATAGTGGCGGACCTCCCTACGAGCAGTACTTC. The chain links TRBV5-1 to TRBJ2-7; maybe TRBD1 (6 bases). This CDR3 is 19 amino acids long. V gave up 0 bases and J gave up 2 bases, with 24 bases separating them. From germline, CDR1 is SGHRS and CDR2 YFSETQ.

Concerning this clone: The sample carries other DNA sequences with the same CDR3. The chain is built from TRBV7-9 and TRBJ1-5, with TRBD1 identical over 8 bases. Unmatched junction bases numbered 1, after V lost 5 bases and J lost 4 bases. The CDR3 is made up of 13 amino acids. Germline V gene sequence: CDR1 SEHNR, CDR2 FQNEAQ (reference sequence). In nucleotides, the CDR3 is TGTGCCAGCAGCACAGGGGGTAATCAGCCCCAGCATTTT. This translates into CASSTGGNQPQHF.

This chain connects TRBV6-5 to TRBJ1-6; TRBD1 matches 7 bases. Germline V lookup: CDR1 MNHEY, CDR2 SVGAGI. With V trimmed by 6 bases and J by 11 bases, 10 bases remained unmatched. This CDR3 contains 14 residues. This CDR3 is CASRVQGTRTPLHF. Written as DNA, the CDR3 is TGTGCCAGCAGGGTACAGGGGACACGAACACCCCTCCACTTT.

This sequence joins TRBV28 and TRBJ2-5, with TRBD1 matching over 8 bases. CDR3 length: 14 residues. Germline V lookup: CDR1 MDHEN, CDR2 SYDVKM. With V trimmed by 2 bases and J by 5 bases, 4 bases remained unmatched. The CDR3 DNA reads as TGTGCCAGCAGTTTACGGACAGGGTGGGAGACCCAGTACTTC. Protein product: CASSLRTGWETQYF.

The CDR3 coding sequence is TGTGCCAGCAGATTTAGCGGGGGGGAAAGTTCCGAGCAGTACTTC. It translates to CASRFSGGESSEQYF. The chain has TRBV3-1 (or the pseudogene TRBV3-2) and TRBJ2-7; 11 bases are shared with TRBD2. The trim removed 6 bases at V and 6 bases at J, leaving 10 bases unmatched. The CDR3 covers 15 residues. The V gene's germline CDR1 is LGHDT and CDR2 YNNKEL (reference sequence).

The V and J genes are TRBV29-1 and TRBJ2-5; D is ambiguous. The V end was cut by 3 bases, the J end by 5 bases, with 4 bases between. Germline V gives CDR1 SQVTM, CDR2 ANQGSEA. The CDR3 is 10 amino acids. DNA for the CDR3: TGCAGCGTTGAGAGGGAGACCCAGTACTTC. Protein product: CSVERETQYF.

The gene calls are TRBV5-1 and TRBJ2-2, with 12 nucleotides matching TRBD2. From germline, CDR1 is SGHRS and CDR2 YFSETQ. The CDR3 extends over 18 amino acids. Trimming removed 3 bases from V and 6 bases from J; junction bases left unmatched: 12. The CDR3 region is CASSSQPSGGANAGELFF. The CDR3 DNA sequence: TGCGCCAGCAGCTCGCAACCTAGCGGGGGGGCCAACGCCGGGGAGCTGTTTTTT. Full variable domain (rest looked up from reference TRBV5-1 and TRBJ2-2): KAGVTQTPRYLIKTRGQQVTLSCSPISGHRSVSWYQQTPGQGLQFLFEYFSETQRNKGNFPGRFSGRQFSNSRSEMNVSTLELGDSALYLCASSSQPSGGANAGELFFGEGSRLTVL.

The chain is built from TRBV7-9 and TRBJ1-1; D not resolved. The CDR3 contains 13 residues. Trimming removed 3 bases from V and 1 base from J, with 6 bases in between. Germline CDR1 reads SEHNR; CDR2 reads FQNEAQ (reference sequence). The CDR3 sequence is CASSFQANTEAFF. The CDR3 nucleotides read TGTGCCAGCAGCTTCCAGGCGAACACTGAAGCTTTCTTT.